The rows below give T cell receptor beta chains drawn from one sample of a study of regulatory T cells in long-lasting Graves disease. MiXCR was run by TCRdb on the multiplex PCR reads, yielding one entry per CDR3 protein. The data show approximately 470,000 distinct CDR3 sequences, about a sixth seen once. A further study also used this sample, focusing on T cells in Graves' hyperthyroidism and ophthalmopathy.

Source: peripheral blood mononuclear cells (PBMCs), taken at new diagnosis, from a patient treated with antithyroid drugs. The receptor set was obtained from a man aged 40-49 years with Graves disease. Both conserved end residues are part of each CDR3. The D gene is left open where the match is weak. The size of a clone is reported for some rows only, either as once, few or many, or as a class for expanded clones.

D | J | V | size | DNA | CDR3
- | TRBJ2-5 | TRBV3-1 | many | TGTGCCAGCAACGCTCTCGGGGAAGAGACCCAGTACTTC | CASNALGEETQYF
- | TRBJ1-4 | TRBV2 | many | TGTGCCAGCAGGAACAGCCTTTCTAATGAAAAACTGTTTTTT | CASRNSLSNEKLFF
- | TRBJ1-1 | TRBV28 | many | TGTGCCAGCAGCCGACAGTTCTCTGAAGCTTTCTTT | CASSRQFSEAFF
- | TRBJ2-1 | TRBV27 | many | TGTGCCAGCAGGGAGCTCTCCTACAATGAGCAGTTCTTC | CASRELSYNEQFF
- | TRBJ2-5 | TRBV27 | few | TGTGCCAGCAGTTTCCATAAAGCCAAAGAGACCCAGTACTTC | CASSFHKAKETQYF
- | TRBJ1-3 | TRBV7-9 | - | TGTGCCAGCAGCCCCGGGGGGATCTCTGGAAACACCATATATTTT | CASSPGGISGNTIYF
TRBD2 | TRBJ2-1 | TRBV27 | - | TGTGCCAGCTGGGAGGGAGGCATCGCGCCCAATGAGCAGTTCTTC | CASWEGGIAPNEQFF
- | TRBJ2-1 | TRBV11-2 | medium-sized | TGTGCCAGCAGCAGCTTACTAGGGGTGGAAGGCAATGAGCAGTTCTTC | CASSSLLGVEGNEQFF
- | TRBJ2-2 | TRBV5-1 | - | TGCGCCAGCAGCTTGCGGAGGGCGGGGCAGAACACCGGGGAGCTGTTTTTT | CASSLRRAGQNTGELFF
TRBD1 | TRBJ1-5 | TRBV28 | many | TGTGCCAGCAGACTAATCAGACAGGGATCCAATCAGCCCCAGCATTTT | CASRLIRQGSNQPQHF
- | TRBJ2-3 | TRBV9 | - | TGTGCCAGCAGCGCTCGACCAAACACAGATACGCAGTATTTT | CASSARPNTDTQYF
- | TRBJ2-1 | TRBV7-2 | many | TGTGCCAGCAGCTTAGCGGACCACAATGAGCAGTTCTTC | CASSLADHNEQFF
TRBD1 | TRBJ1-2 | TRBV6-1 | - | TGTGCCAGCACCTCGGACAGGGAAGTTTATGGCTACACCTTC | CASTSDREVYGYTF
- | TRBJ1-5 | TRBV28 | many | TGTGCCAGCAGTCTCTTCGTGGAGGTCGGGAGGAGCAATCAGCCCCAGCATTTT | CASSLFVEVGRSNQPQHF
- | TRBJ2-2 | TRBV5-1 | - | TGTGCCAGCAGCTTACCCAGGGGTCTCGGAGGCGGGGAGCTGTTTTTT | CASSLPRGLGGGELFF
- | TRBJ2-3 | TRBV12-3/TRBV12-4 | - | TGTGCCAGCAGTCGCGCGACAGCAGATACGCAGTATTTT | CASSRATADTQYF
- | TRBJ1-4 | TRBV18 | many | TGTGCCAGCTCACCCTTCGGGGGGACAAATGAAAAACTGTTTTTT | CASSPFGGTNEKLFF
TRBD2 | TRBJ2-2 | TRBV7-9 | many | TGTGCCAGCAGCCCGCCACTAGCGGGACCGAACACCGGGGAGCTGTTTTTT | CASSPPLAGPNTGELFF
TRBD2 | TRBJ2-4 | TRBV30 | - | TGTGCCTGGAGTGTAACCCCGGGACTAGCGGGATTTCTAGCCAAAAACATTCAGTACTTC | CAWSVTPGLAGFLAKNIQYF
- | TRBJ2-5 | TRBV6-1 | many | TGTGCCAGCATGGTCACCGAAGTGAGCGAGACCCAGTACTTC | CASMVTEVSETQYF
TRBD2 | TRBJ2-1 | TRBV9 | few | TGCGCCAGCAGCGTAGGGTGGAGGGGTGTGGTAGCGGGACATGAGCAGTTCTTC | CASSVGWRGVVAGHEQFF
TRBD2 | TRBJ2-1 | TRBV20-1 | - | TGCAGTGCTATACACTTCCTAGCGGGAGGGGGGGTCGCCAATGAGCAGTTCTTC | CSAIHFLAGGGVANEQFF
- | TRBJ2-2 | TRBV5-5 | - | TGTGCCAGCAGCTTACCGGGACTTGCGGACACCGGGGAGCTGTTTTTT | CASSLPGLADTGELFF
TRBD1 | TRBJ2-5 | TRBV6-9 | few | TGTGCCAGCAGTTGGGACAGGGGAGGGGAGACCCAGTACTTC | CASSWDRGGETQYF
- | TRBJ2-2 | TRBV24-1 | many | TGTGCCACCAGTGATTTCACAGGGCTTAACACCGGGGAGCTGTTTTTT | CATSDFTGLNTGELFF
TRBD1 | TRBJ2-5 | TRBV6-2/TRBV6-3 | many | TGTGCCAGCAGTTCTTCAGGGGGCCAAGAGACCCAGTACTTC | CASSSSGGQETQYF
TRBD1 | TRBJ1-2 | TRBV20-1 | - | TGCAGTGCTATCCGGGACAGGAACTATGGCTACACCTTC | CSAIRDRNYGYTF
- | TRBJ2-1 | TRBV10-3 | many | TGTGCCATCAGGGTGTTGGGGACCTCCTACAATGAGCAGTTCTTC | CAIRVLGTSYNEQFF
TRBD2 | TRBJ2-5 | TRBV11-2 | many | TGTGCCAGCAGCCCCCCGGGACTAGCGGGAGTATTTAAGTACTTC | CASSPPGLAGVFKYF
- | TRBJ1-1 | TRBV29-1 | few | TGCAGCGTTGCCCCCACAGGGAAGACTGAAGCTTTCTTT | CSVAPTGKTEAFF
TRBD2 | TRBJ2-3 | TRBV5-1 | many | TGCGCCAGCAGCTTGATAGCGGGAGGGCCCGGAGATACGCAGTATTTT | CASSLIAGGPGDTQYF
TRBD1 | TRBJ1-3 | TRBV7-2 | - | TGTGCCAGCAGCTTACGACAGGGCCTCAGAGGAAACACCATATATTTT | CASSLRQGLRGNTIYF
- | TRBJ1-1 | TRBV2 | - | TGTGCCAGCAGTCCTGCAGGGTTGACTGAAGCTTTCTTT | CASSPAGLTEAFF
TRBD1 | TRBJ2-3 | TRBV2 | many | TGTGCCAGCAGCTGGCGAGCAGGGGGCGCCACAGATACGCAGTATTTT | CASSWRAGGATDTQYF
- | TRBJ2-3 | TRBV27 | many | TGTGCCAGCAGTTTATCGGGGCAACTCACAGATACGCAGTATTTT | CASSLSGQLTDTQYF
TRBD2 | TRBJ2-3 | TRBV5-1 | once | TGCGCCAGCAGCTTGATGGGAGGGTCAGATACGCAGTATTTT | CASSLMGGSDTQYF
- | TRBJ2-7 | TRBV7-8 | once | TGTGCCAGCAGCTCGCCGGGAAACGACGAGCAGTACTTC | CASSSPGNDEQYF
- | TRBJ2-5 | TRBV15 | - | TGTGCCACCAGCAGAGCCCCAGAAGTCCAAGAGACCCAGTACTTC | CATSRAPEVQETQYF
- | TRBJ2-2 | TRBV30 | few | TGTGCCTGGAGGCAGAACACCGGGGAGCTGTTTTTT | CAWRQNTGELFF
TRBD2 | TRBJ2-2 | TRBV10-2 | few | TGCGCCAGCAGCCCGACTAGCGGGAGGGGGGAGCTGTTTTTT | CASSPTSGRGELFF